This TCR beta chain originates from a study of CD8+ T cells in alopecia areata. Study outcomes and limitations: During tofacitinib treatment, many expanded lesional clones remained in scalp and blood. With just one nonresponder, it is still uncertain whether baseline CD8+ expansion relates to response.

Worth noting for this clone: What it recognizes is unknown.

The treatment was: oral pan-JAK inhibitor, 5-10 mg twice daily. Alopecia areata patients provided lesional scalp punch biopsies and peripheral blood, both collected for the study. Sequencing relied on a cDNA template that was reverse transcribed from extracted RNA. The protocol was immunoSEQ multiplex PCR, while the TCRdb copy is restricted to in-frame clones and leaves out a portion. The sample lists under 150,000 clones, roughly 80% occurring once. Germline values: CDR1 MGHRA, CDR2 YSYEKL. V shed 0 bases and J 2 bases; nucleotides not matched to a gene: 3. The CDR3 has 15 residues. This receptor was taken from a human donor with alopecia areata. Source: CD8+ T cells sorted from blood, taken at week 4, from a patient treated with tofacitinib. The V gene is TRBV4-1, the J gene TRBJ2-7, with 8 bases fitting TRBD2. CDR3 DNA sequence: TGCGCCAGCAGCCAAGATACGGGACTAGCCTACGAGCAGTACTTC. As protein: CASSQDTGLAYEQYF.